Listed below are T cell receptor beta chains from one sample, sequenced in a study of T cell responses to AZD1222 COVID-19 vaccine. TCRdb keeps only in-frame clones here, not all; method: immunoSEQ multiplex PCR. The sample has 150,000 or so clones, roughly 90% seen once. Material: peripheral blood, obtained on day 0 of AZD1222 vaccination. Receptor source: an adult in good health. The CDR3 runs from the conserved cysteine through the conserved F or W. Fields, in order: V gene, J gene, D gene, clone size, CDR3 DNA, CDR3 protein. The D gene is left open where the match is weak. Some rows mark clone size as missing; the rest say once, few, many or name a class of expanded clone.

V: TRBV6-6
J: TRBJ2-7
D: TRBD2
size: .
DNA: TGTGCCAGCAGCCCCGGGACTAGCGCTGGAGAGCAGTACTTC
CDR3: CASSPGTSAGEQYF

V: TRBV19
J: TRBJ2-2
D: .
size: .
DNA: TGTGCCAGTACCCCGGACAGGAACACCGGGGAGCTGTTTTTT
CDR3: CASTPDRNTGELFF

V: TRBV19
J: TRBJ2-3
D: TRBD2
size: once
DNA: TGTGCCAGTAGTATCCGGGACCTAGCGGTTACAGATACGCAGTATTTT
CDR3: CASSIRDLAVTDTQYF

V: TRBV18
J: TRBJ2-5
D: TRBD2
size: .
DNA: TGTGCCAGCTCACCACCAGCTAGCGGGGGTTCAGAGACCCAGTACTTC
CDR3: CASSPPASGGSETQYF

V: TRBV2
J: TRBJ1-1
D: TRBD1
size: .
DNA: TGTGCCAGCAGTGATTCCGGGACAGGGCTGGGTGAAGCTTTCTTT
CDR3: CASSDSGTGLGEAFF

V: TRBV12-5
J: TRBJ2-2
D: .
size: .
DNA: TGTGCTAGTGGCTGGGACGCCGGGGAGCTGTTTTTT
CDR3: CASGWDAGELFF

V: TRBV7-8
J: TRBJ1-1
D: .
size: .
DNA: TGTGCCAGCAGCCCCCGATGGGGGGCCGGGGCTTTCTTT
CDR3: CASSPRWGAGAFF

V: TRBV12-3/TRBV12-4
J: TRBJ1-2
D: TRBD1
size: .
DNA: TGTGCCAGCCGCGGACAGGGGGACTATGGCTACACCTTC
CDR3: CASRGQGDYGYTF

V: TRBV19
J: TRBJ1-1
D: .
size: .
DNA: TGTGCCAGTGGAGATACAGTGAACACTGAAGCTTTCTTT
CDR3: CASGDTVNTEAFF

V: TRBV7-2
J: TRBJ1-2
D: .
size: .
DNA: TGTGCCAGCAGCTTAGTAGGGGCGAGTGGCTACACCTTC
CDR3: CASSLVGASGYTF

V: TRBV4-3
J: TRBJ1-1
D: .
size: .
DNA: TGCGCCAGCAGCCAAGATGGCGGCACTGAAGCTTTCTTT
CDR3: CASSQDGGTEAFF

V: TRBV6-2/TRBV6-3
J: TRBJ2-1
D: TRBD1
size: .
DNA: TGTGCCAGCAGTTACTCCCTGACCGGGACAGGTTACAATGAGCAGTTCTTC
CDR3: CASSYSLTGTGYNEQFF

V: TRBV9
J: TRBJ1-3
D: .
size: .
DNA: TGTGCCAGCAGCGTAGATACAGGGAACAGTGGAAACACCATATATTTT
CDR3: CASSVDTGNSGNTIYF

V: TRBV18
J: TRBJ1-2
D: .
size: .
DNA: TGTGCCAGCTCACCACCGGGGGGGTCTAACTATGGCTACACCTTC
CDR3: CASSPPGGSNYGYTF

V: TRBV10-2
J: TRBJ1-6
D: .
size: .
DNA: TGCGCCAGCAGTGAGTCCGGCGGGACTGCACCCCTCCACTTT
CDR3: CASSESGGTAPLHF

V: TRBV7-9
J: TRBJ2-3
D: TRBD2
size: .
DNA: TGTGCCAGCAGCAACTCACTAGCGGATACTAGCACAGATACGCAGTATTTT
CDR3: CASSNSLADTSTDTQYF

V: TRBV6-5
J: TRBJ1-2
D: .
size: .
DNA: TGTGCCAGCAGTTACTCGCAGAAGGGTTATGGCTACACCTTC
CDR3: CASSYSQKGYGYTF

V: TRBV19
J: TRBJ1-2
D: .
size: .
DNA: TGTGCCAGTAGTACCCGGGACGGTGCTAACTATGGCTACACCTTC
CDR3: CASSTRDGANYGYTF

V: TRBV7-6
J: TRBJ1-3
D: TRBD1
size: .
DNA: TGTGCCAGCAGCCCCCTAGCAGGGGGAGGAAACACCATATATTTT
CDR3: CASSPLAGGGNTIYF

V: TRBV12-3/TRBV12-4
J: TRBJ2-1
D: .
size: .
DNA: TGTGCCAGCAGTTGGGTCCTCTGGGATGAGCAGTTCTTC
CDR3: CASSWVLWDEQFF

V: TRBV6-6
J: TRBJ1-5
D: .
size: .
DNA: TGTGCCAGCAGTGCCGGGCCTTATAGCAATCAGCCCCAGCATTTT
CDR3: CASSAGPYSNQPQHF

V: TRBV2
J: TRBJ2-7
D: .
size: .
DNA: TGTGCCAGCAGTGGACAGATCTACGAGCAGTACTTC
CDR3: CASSGQIYEQYF

V: TRBV11-3
J: TRBJ2-7
D: .
size: .
DNA: TGTGCCAGCCAACAAGGGAGGGGGCTCCACTACGAGCAGTACTTC
CDR3: CASQQGRGLHYEQYF

V: TRBV9
J: TRBJ2-7
D: .
size: .
DNA: TGTGCCAGCAGCGTAGGCGGGGGCTCGGGCTCCTACGAGCAGTACTTC
CDR3: CASSVGGGSGSYEQYF

V: TRBV10-3
J: TRBJ1-2
D: .
size: .
DNA: TGTGCCATCAGTGACACGACATTCCTCTATGGCTACACCTTC
CDR3: CAISDTTFLYGYTF

V: TRBV21-1
J: TRBJ2-7
D: .
size: .
DNA: TGTGCCAGCAGCAAAGGGCAGCGCTCCTACGAGCAGTACTTC
CDR3: CASSKGQRSYEQYF

V: TRBV9
J: TRBJ1-5
D: .
size: .
DNA: TGTGCCAGCAGCGTAGGGGGTGGGGGAAATCAGCCCCAGCATTTT
CDR3: CASSVGGGGNQPQHF

V: TRBV5-1
J: TRBJ1-1
D: TRBD1
size: .
DNA: TGCGCCAGCAGCCGCTACTCCGGGACAGGGGTAAAGGACACTGAAGCTTTCTTT
CDR3: CASSRYSGTGVKDTEAFF

V: TRBV21-1
J: TRBJ2-7
D: .
size: .
DNA: TGTGCCAGCAGACCGGGACAGGAAATTACGTACTTC
CDR3: CASRPGQEITYF

V: TRBV6-2/TRBV6-3
J: TRBJ1-1
D: .
size: .
DNA: TGTGCCAGCAGTTACGGAGGGGGTGAAGCTTTCTTT
CDR3: CASSYGGGEAFF

V: TRBV3-1/TRBV3-2
J: TRBJ2-4
D: TRBD1
size: .
DNA: TGTGCCAGCAGCCAGTGGAAGGCAGGGGGAGAGGAAGCCAAAAACATTCAGTACTTC
CDR3: CASSQWKAGGEEAKNIQYF

V: TRBV9
J: TRBJ2-1
D: TRBD2
size: .
DNA: TGTGCCAGCAGCGTAGCGGGAGGGCTCACTACCCCCAATGAGCAGTTCTTC
CDR3: CASSVAGGLTTPNEQFF

V: TRBV11-2
J: TRBJ1-1
D: .
size: .
DNA: TGTGCCAGCAGCTTAGTTCCAGGGCCGAACACTGAAGCTTTCTTT
CDR3: CASSLVPGPNTEAFF

V: TRBV11-2
J: TRBJ2-7
D: .
size: .
DNA: TGTGCCAGCAGCTCACAATACGAGCAGTACTTC
CDR3: CASSSQYEQYF

V: TRBV19
J: TRBJ1-1
D: .
size: .
DNA: TGTGCCAGTAGTATTGCGGGTAATTCTGAAGCTTTCTTT
CDR3: CASSIAGNSEAFF

V: TRBV27
J: TRBJ1-2
D: .
size: .
DNA: TGTGCCAGCGGTAAAACAGCTCGCAACTATGGCTACACCTTC
CDR3: CASGKTARNYGYTF

V: TRBV15
J: TRBJ1-5
D: .
size: once
DNA: TGTGCCACCAGCCTAAGGACAGAGTTTAGCAATCAGCCCCAGCATTTT
CDR3: CATSLRTEFSNQPQHF

V: TRBV2
J: TRBJ1-6
D: .
size: .
DNA: TGTGCCAGCGCCGGAGGCGGCTCACCCCTCCACTTT
CDR3: CASAGGGSPLHF

V: TRBV6-2/TRBV6-3
J: TRBJ1-1
D: .
size: .
DNA: TGTGCCAGCAGTAGGGCTCAGGGTACTGAAGCTTTCTTT
CDR3: CASSRAQGTEAFF

V: TRBV20-1
J: TRBJ2-2
D: .
size: .
DNA: TGCAGTGCTGATAACACCGGGGAGCTGTTTTTT
CDR3: CSADNTGELFF

V: TRBV5-1
J: TRBJ2-7
D: .
size: .
DNA: TGCGCCAGCAGCTTGGAAGGCGAGCAGTACTTC
CDR3: CASSLEGEQYF

V: TRBV6-2/TRBV6-3
J: TRBJ2-7
D: .
size: .
DNA: TGTGCCAGCAGTTACTCCCGATCCTTAGGTTACGAGCAGTACTTC
CDR3: CASSYSRSLGYEQYF

V: TRBV7-2
J: TRBJ1-3
D: .
size: .
DNA: TGTGCCAGCAGCTTAGCGTCCCCTGGGGGTTCCGGAAACACCATATATTTT
CDR3: CASSLASPGGSGNTIYF

V: TRBV12-3/TRBV12-4
J: TRBJ2-7
D: .
size: .
DNA: TGTGCCAGCAGTTTAGGGGCCTACGAGCAGTACTTC
CDR3: CASSLGAYEQYF

V: TRBV27
J: TRBJ1-5
D: .
size: .
DNA: TGTGCCAGCGGCCTCCAGGGACATCAGCCCCAGCATTTT
CDR3: CASGLQGHQPQHF

V: TRBV5-1
J: TRBJ2-1
D: TRBD2
size: .
DNA: TGCGCCAGCAGCTTGGTAGTTGCGGGGGGCGGCTACAATGAGCAGTTCTTC
CDR3: CASSLVVAGGGYNEQFF

V: TRBV3-1/TRBV3-2
J: TRBJ2-6
D: .
size: .
DNA: TGTGCCAGCAGCCAAGGACCGGACTATAGGGCCAACGTCCTGACTTTC
CDR3: CASSQGPDYRANVLTF

V: TRBV27
J: TRBJ2-7
D: .
size: once
DNA: TGTGCCAGCAGTTATGGGGTCGACTCCTACGAGCAGTACTTC
CDR3: CASSYGVDSYEQYF

V: TRBV6-7
J: TRBJ1-3
D: .
size: .
DNA: TGTGCCAGCAGTTACTTCGTCTTTCGAAACACCATATATTTT
CDR3: CASSYFVFRNTIYF